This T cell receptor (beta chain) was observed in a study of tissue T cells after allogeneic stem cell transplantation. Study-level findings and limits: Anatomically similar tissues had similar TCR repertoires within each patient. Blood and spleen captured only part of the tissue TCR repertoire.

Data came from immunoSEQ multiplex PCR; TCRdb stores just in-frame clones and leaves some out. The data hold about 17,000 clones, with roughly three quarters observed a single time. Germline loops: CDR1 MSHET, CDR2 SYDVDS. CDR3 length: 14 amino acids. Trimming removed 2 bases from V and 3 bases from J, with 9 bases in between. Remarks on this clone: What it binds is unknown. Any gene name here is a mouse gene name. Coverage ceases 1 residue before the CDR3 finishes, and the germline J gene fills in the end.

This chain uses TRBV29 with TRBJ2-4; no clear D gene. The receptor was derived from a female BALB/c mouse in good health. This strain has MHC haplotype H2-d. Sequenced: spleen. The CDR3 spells CASSLGVGQNTLYF. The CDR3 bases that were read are TGTGCTAGCAGTTTAGGGGTAGGGCAAAACACCTTGTAC.